Sequencing of this T cell receptor (beta chain) was carried out in a study of blood T cell repertoires in COVID-19. Study details: The analysed material was cDNA or gDNA that came from T cells, B-cell-depleted T cells, or PBMCs.

In the original processing: Counts of nucleated cells, estimated from reference gene primer amplification, were obtained. The protocol was immunoSEQ multiplex PCR, while the TCRdb copy is restricted to in-frame clones and leaves out a portion. V, J and clone size derive from that table, while D and trimming were established from the DNA sequence. Of some 270,000 clones in the sample, 89% are singletons; the top ten hold approximately 2.2%. Germline V gene sequence: CDR1 LGHDT, CDR2 YNNKEL (reference sequence). Trimming pared 3 bases from V and 7 bases from J, leaving 3 bases between. The CDR3 loop spans 11 amino acids.

This sequence joins TRBV3-1 (or the pseudogene TRBV3-2) and TRBJ2-2; D unclear. The clonotype originates from a man aged 50 or older with acute or convalescent COVID-19. Sequenced input: peripheral blood. Here the CDR3 reads CASSQSGELFF. The CDR3 DNA reads as TGTGCCAGCAGCCAGAGCGGGGAGCTGTTTTTT.